Described below is a single TCR beta chain sequence and its context. Its recognized antigen is unknown. No much larger clone exists at a distance of one base, and base qualities are not known. The sample comes from a study of sequential checkpoint blockade in melanoma (dated by TCRdb to the late 2010s). For context, the study as a whole: Using 1:1 randomization, the trial assigned patients either to first-line nivolumab followed by ipilimumab (arm A) or to ipilimumab followed by nivolumab (arm B). For about 20 patients, matched tumor biopsies were taken both before treatment and at week 13, after single-agent nivolumab (arm A) or ipilimumab (arm B). DNA from approximately 91 pretreatment melanoma tumor samples was subjected to TCRbeta immunosequencing. Both trial sequences were followed by maintenance nivolumab. Roughly three quarters of the matched pre- and post-treatment tumor biopsy pairs came from the same lesion.

The sample's treatment or condition label, in plain terms: randomized to nivolumab then ipilimumab (arm A) or the reverse (arm B). No trial patient had received prior DNA-damaging chemotherapy. The samples were obtained from melanoma patients enrolled in CheckMate 064, an open-label, randomized phase II trial testing sequential checkpoint blockade. Tumor TCR sequencing used genomic DNA from formalin-fixed paraffin-embedded (FFPE) tissue samples. Reading the germline V gene gives CDR1 MNHGY and CDR2 SAAAGT. Cut back by 0 bases and 2 bases, the V and J ends lie 11 bases apart. Its CDR3 holds 15 amino acids, cysteine through phenylalanine. Only the CDR3 DNA is retained, 45 bases long and in frame from the first base. The immunoSEQ Assay was used to immunosequence TCRbeta CDR3 regions from genomic DNA. Genomic DNA was amplified by bias-controlled multiplex PCR before high-throughput sequencing. On the authors' methods: To quantify the absolute abundance of each unique TCRbeta CDR3 region, the sequences were collapsed and filtered. Clonality, defined as 1 minus Pielou's evenness, was calculated using only productive rearrangements. Tumor T-cell fraction was calculated by normalizing TCRbeta template counts to usable DNA, which was estimated from several housekeeping genes. Clones with significantly greater frequencies in on-treatment versus baseline samples were identified using a previously published method. TCRdb stores this immuneACCESS table with in-frame sequences only. Part of the clones is absent; in the studies checked, under half of the shortfall reflects unresolved V genes, and no reason is known for the rest. V, J and clone size are those of that table, while D and trimming were read from the DNA. This sample lists 13,000 or so clones; 27% were detected once. Around a sixth of the sample rests with the top ten.

Paper-wide results and their limitations: The model for predicting response that combines TCR metrics with mutation burden needs to be validated in larger, independent patient cohorts. In the nivolumab-first arm (arm A), pretreatment tumor TIL clonality was associated with response (P = .04). Clinical benefit was about 30 times more likely to be achieved by patients whose tumor T-cell fraction and clonality increased by week 13. PD-L1 staining and CD8+ T-cell counts correlated with tumor T-cell fraction and clonality, whereas mutational load did not. Small sample sizes and reduced statistical power limited the analyses of tumor T-cell fraction within each arm.

Sequencing was performed on tumor tissue (inferred from file names), taken from a patient given nivolumab and ipilimumab in sequence. The sequence joins TRBV6-8 to TRBJ2-7; no confident D gene assignment can be made. This receptor was obtained from a human donor with melanoma. CDR3 protein: CASSYSNGRTYEQYF. The nucleotide sequence reads as follows: TGTGCCAGCAGTTACTCGAACGGCCGAACCTACGAGCAGTACTTC.